These 29 T cell receptor beta chains came from one sample sequenced in a study of T cell repertoires in cytomegalovirus infection. TCRdb called the reads again in MiXCR, with one record for every CDR3 protein. Here the sample spans nearly 650,000 distinct CDR3 sequences, 20% to 30% being singletons. What was sequenced was CD8+ T cells from PBMCs. The receptors here all came from a human donor in good health (CMV status not recorded). Some clones in this sample may be carry-over from other donors' samples.

This clonotype has more than one count but fewer than ten. The CDR3 bases are TGTGCCAGCAGCGCATCTAGCGGCGGGACTTACGAGCAGTACTTC. Its translation: CASSASSGGTYEQYF. V and J are TRBV7-6 and TRBJ2-7; 7 positions match TRBD2. CDR3 size: 15 residues. J gave up 4 bases and V 5 bases, and 11 bases lay outside the gene matches. Per germline, CDR1 SGHVS and CDR2 FNYEAQ.

This clonotype was observed many times. The gene calls are TRBV28 and TRBJ2-6, with a possible D match to TRBD1 (6 bases). The CDR3 runs 16 residues. Trimming took off 4 bases at V and 1 base at J, with 11 bases between the two ends. CDR1 is MDHEN, CDR2 SYDVKM, per germline. The CDR3 bases are TGTGCCAGCAGTTCCCTAAGGGGGTCTGGGGCCAACGTCCTGACTTTC. Protein: CASSSLRGSGANVLTF. Looking up the rest from reference TRBV28 and TRBJ2-6 gives the full variable domain: DVKVTQSSRYLVKRTGEKVFLECVQDMDHENMFWYRQDPGLGLRLIYFSYDVKMKEKGDIPEGYSVSREKKERFSLILESASTNQTSMYLCASSSLRGSGANVLTFGAGSRLTVL.

This clonotype was observed at least ten times. This chain joins TRBV7-8 and TRBJ2-2, with 8 bases fitting TRBD2. Unmatched junction bases numbered 4, after V lost 0 bases and J lost 4 bases. There are 16 residues in the CDR3. The germline V gene encodes CDR1 SGHVS and CDR2 FQNEAQ. The CDR3 bases are TGTGCCAGCAGCTTAGCAGCGCTAGCGGGCACCGGGGAGCTGTTTTTT. Its protein product is CASSLAALAGTGELFF.

In its sample, this clonotype was seen a few times. The chain carries TRBV27 and TRBJ2-3; unclear D gene. Trimming shortened V by 8 bases and J by 4 bases, and 7 bases separated the two germline ends. This CDR3 contains 11 residues. CDR1 MNHEY and CDR2 SMNVEV come from the germline V gene (reference sequence). The CDR3 DNA sequence: TGTGCCAGCGCCTACTCAGATACGCAGTATTTT. As protein: CASAYSDTQYF.

The J gene is TRBJ2-7, the V gene TRBV4-1, with D unclear. CDR1 MGHRA and CDR2 YSYEKL come from the germline V gene. CDR3 length: 11 amino acids. V was shortened by 1 base and J by 7 bases, with 5 bases between the two germline ends. The CDR3 DNA reads as TGCGCCAGCAGCCAAGGAAGAGAGCAGTACTTC. Translation: CASSQGREQYF.

This clonotype occurred many times. The chain employs TRBV28 and TRBJ2-1, with TRBD2 as a possible D gene (7 bases). Per the germline V gene, CDR1 is MDHEN and CDR2 is SYDVKM. Trimming removed 7 bases at V and 7 bases at J, with 23 bases between. This CDR3 spans 16 amino acids. DNA of the CDR3: TGTGCCAGCAAAACAAGGCTGGGGGGGCTCCTTAATGAGCAGTTCTTC. This gives the protein CASKTRLGGLLNEQFF. Combining the CDR3 with reference TRBV28 and TRBJ2-1 gives the whole variable domain DVKVTQSSRYLVKRTGEKVFLECVQDMDHENMFWYRQDPGLGLRLIYFSYDVKMKEKGDIPEGYSVSREKKERFSLILESASTNQTSMYLCASKTRLGGLLNEQFFGPGTRLTVL.

This clonotype was detected only a few times. V gene TRBV5-6 combines with J gene TRBJ2-7, with D perhaps being TRBD1 or TRBD2 (5 bases each). Between the trimmed V and J ends, which lost 4 bases and 2 bases, there was a span of 13 bases. CDR3 size: 14 residues. Germline loops: CDR1 SGHDT, CDR2 YYEEEE. The CDR3 region has the DNA TGTGCCAGCAGCCACGGGACGGTGCCCTACGAGCAGTACTTC. Encoded protein: CASSHGTVPYEQYF.

The rearrangement uses TRBV20-1 and TRBJ2-7; the match to TRBD2 covers 8 bases. Per germline, CDR1 DFQATT and CDR2 SNEGSKA (reference sequence). V shed 0 bases, J shed 3 bases, and the junction held 4 bases outside the gene matches. CDR3 length: 14 residues. CDR3 sequence: CSARERGEIYEQYF. The DNA of the CDR3 is TGCAGTGCTAGAGAGCGGGGGGAAATCTACGAGCAGTACTTC.

This chain connects TRBV12-3 or TRBV12-4 to TRBJ2-1; D is uncertain. Trimming removed 4 bases from V and 7 bases from J, with 11 bases in between. This CDR3 contains 13 residues. CDR3 residues: CASSSLVENEQFF. The CDR3 DNA reads TGTGCCAGCAGTTCCCTAGTGGAGAATGAGCAGTTCTTC.

This clonotype was counted only a few times. This sequence joins TRBV7-9 and TRBJ2-3; D may correspond to TRBD1 or TRBD2 (5 bases each). The germline V and J ends were trimmed by 5 bases and 2 bases, with 17 bases remaining between them. The CDR3 is 16 residues long. CDR1 and CDR2 (germline): SEHNR, FQNEAQ (reference sequence). The CDR3 sequence is CASSLPSGPDTDTQYF. Written as DNA, the CDR3 is TGTGCCAGCAGCCTTCCATCGGGACCAGACACAGATACGCAGTATTTT.

This sequence joins TRBV20-1 and TRBJ2-2; no firm D call. The CDR3 has 14 amino acids. The germline V gene encodes CDR1 DFQATT and CDR2 SNEGSKA (reference sequence). V was cut by 0 bases and J by 6 bases, with 11 bases left in between. CDR3 sequence: CSARDGSIPGELFF. The CDR3 DNA follows: TGCAGTGCTAGAGATGGCAGCATCCCCGGGGAGCTGTTTTTT.

The chain couples TRBV20-1 to TRBJ2-1; D might be TRBD1 (6 bases). This CDR3 is built from 16 residues. CDR1 and CDR2 from the germline V gene are DFQATT and SNEGSKA (reference sequence). V gave up 3 bases and J gave up 0 bases, with 15 bases separating them. The CDR3 here is CSASEGVRGSYNEQFF. The CDR3 DNA reads as TGCAGTGCTAGCGAGGGGGTCAGGGGCTCCTACAATGAGCAGTTCTTC.

This clonotype was detected many times. This chain connects TRBV7-6 to TRBJ2-2; 7 bases align to TRBD1. Germline V gives CDR1 SGHVS, CDR2 FNYEAQ. This CDR3 is built from 15 residues. The V and J ends lost 2 bases and 8 bases, in that order; junction bases with no gene match: 8. The CDR3 nucleotides read TGTGCCAGCAGCTTAATCTCCGACAGGGAGGGGGAGCTGTTTTTT. The encoded protein is CASSLISDREGELFF.

This clonotype was observed a few times. A much larger clone differs by one base, so this may be a read error. The chain links TRBV27 to TRBJ2-6, with D hard to call. With 6 bases removed from V and 2 bases from J, the gap between germline ends came to 5 bases. Germline V gene data show CDR1 as MNHEY and CDR2 as SMNVEV (reference sequence). The CDR3 totals 13 residues. The CDR3 spells CASSRPGANVLTF. The CDR3 DNA sequence: TGTGCCAGCAGCCGCCCTGGGGCCAACGTCCTGACTTTC.

A few counts support this clonotype. This chain uses TRBV10-3 with TRBJ2-1; TRBD1 matches 9 bases. The ends lost 5 bases at V and 7 bases at J; junction bases unmatched: 12. CDR3 length: 16 residues. Germline assignment: CDR1 ENHRY and CDR2 SYGVKD. CDR3 region: CAISYTQGAVGNEQFF. For the CDR3, the DNA is TGTGCCATCAGTTACACACAGGGGGCGGTAGGAAATGAGCAGTTCTTC.

The chain uses TRBV19 and TRBJ2-2; D ambiguous. V was shortened by 5 bases and J by 0 bases, with 10 bases between the two germline ends. CDR3 length equals 15 residues. Germline CDR1 LNHDA, CDR2 SQIVND (reference sequence). CDR3 coding DNA: TGTGCCAGTAGTCCCGGGTCTCCGAACACCGGGGAGCTGTTTTTT. Protein product: CASSPGSPNTGELFF.

The table lists this clonotype with many counts. The gene calls are TRBV6-1 and TRBJ1-5, with D maybe TRBD1 (6 bases). Germline CDR1 and CDR2: MNHNS and SASEGT. Trimming removed 8 bases at V and 2 bases at J, with 10 bases between. There are 13 residues in the CDR3. CDR3 region: CASGRGGNQPQHF. Written as DNA, the CDR3 is TGTGCCAGCGGCAGGGGTGGCAATCAGCCCCAGCATTTT.

The chain uses TRBV5-4 and TRBJ2-3, with D perhaps matching TRBD1 (6 bases). Germline loops: CDR1 SGHNT, CDR2 YYREEE (reference sequence). V was clipped by 3 bases and J by 3 bases, with 8 bases between them. The CDR3 is 13 residues long. CDR3 DNA: TGTGCCAGCAGCTACACAGGGACAGATACGCAGTATTTT. Its translation is CASSYTGTDTQYF.

The chain carries TRBV6-2 or TRBV6-3 and TRBJ1-2; TRBD1 is a possible D gene (5 bases). This CDR3 is built from 12 residues. V was cut by 4 bases and J by 8 bases, with 11 bases left in between. The germline V gene encodes CDR1 MNHEY and CDR2 SVGEGT. The CDR3 spells CASSFEGRGYTF. The CDR3 DNA sequence: TGTGCCAGCAGTTTCGAGGGGAGAGGCTACACCTTC.

The chain links TRBV7-9 to TRBJ2-7; D remains ambiguous. The V gene's germline CDR1 is SEHNR and CDR2 FQNEAQ (reference sequence). The CDR3 has 15 amino acids. V was shortened by 5 bases and J by 0 bases, with 14 bases between the two germline ends. The CDR3 here is CASSRRRPDSYEQYF. CDR3 coding DNA: TGTGCCAGCAGCCGTAGACGGCCAGACTCCTACGAGCAGTACTTC.

This chain joins TRBV28 and TRBJ2-3, with a weak D call TRBD1 (5 bases). Between the trimmed V and J ends, which lost 4 bases and 1 base, there was a span of 24 bases. The CDR3 covers 19 residues. The germline V gene has CDR1 MDHEN and CDR2 SYDVKM. The CDR3 coding sequence is TGTGCCAGCAGTTACCCCCCCCCACTACAGGCTCATGGCACAGATACGCAGTATTTT. Protein sequence: CASSYPPPLQAHGTDTQYF.

V gene TRBV7-9 combines with J gene TRBJ1-3; 7 positions agree with TRBD1. The CDR3 spans 17 residues. J lost 0 bases, V lost 3 bases, and 8 bases had no gene match. CDR1 and CDR2 from the germline V gene are SEHNR and FQNEAQ (reference sequence). CDR3 in DNA: TGTGCCAGCAGCTTCCGACAGGGTGAACTCTCTGGAAACACCATATATTTT. This translates into CASSFRQGELSGNTIYF.

This clonotype was picked up a small number of times. V and J are TRBV6-1 and TRBJ2-4; 8 positions agree with TRBD2. V shed 5 bases and J 0 bases; nucleotides not matched to a gene: 6. The length of the CDR3 is 16 residues. Per germline, CDR1 MNHNS and CDR2 SASEGT. The CDR3 protein is CASSYGLAVAKNIQYF. The CDR3 region has the DNA TGTGCCAGCAGTTACGGACTAGCAGTAGCCAAAAACATTCAGTACTTC.

This clonotype was counted only a few times. The CDR3 DNA follows: TGTGCCAGCAGCTTGTGGGGGGCTAGCGGCTCCTACGAGCAGTACGTC. Amino acid sequence: CASSLWGASGSYEQYV. The chain carries TRBV5-5 and TRBJ2-7, with D perhaps TRBD2 (7 bases). The CDR3 spans 16 residues. Trimming left V 1 base short and J 0 bases short, with 14 bases between. The germline gives CDR1 SGHKS, CDR2 YYEKEE (reference sequence).

Comments on this clonotype: This sequence may be a read error, since a much larger clone differs from it by one base. The chain recombines TRBV7-6 with TRBJ2-7, with TRBD2 matching over 7 bases. The germline CDR1 and CDR2 sequences are SGHVS and FNYEAQ. CDR3 length: 14 residues. This CDR3 is CVSSSGGVGYEQYF. CDR3 sequence (DNA): TGTGTTAGCAGCTCTGGGGGGGTCGGCTACGAGCAGTACTTC.

The table lists this clonotype with many counts. The chain recombines TRBV29-1 with TRBJ1-2; 9 bases are shared with TRBD1. The CDR3 consists of 12 residues. Losses at the gene ends were 5 bases for V and 8 bases for J; bases not matched to a gene: 6. The germline gives CDR1 SQVTM, CDR2 ANQGSEA. CDR3 loop: CSVPGQGGGYTF. CDR3 nucleotide sequence: TGCAGCGTTCCGGGACAGGGAGGAGGCTACACCTTC.

This clonotype was detected only once. The V call is TRBV27, the J call TRBJ1-6; 7 positions match TRBD1. The CDR3 is made up of 14 amino acids. Germline V gene lookup returns CDR1 MNHEY and CDR2 SMNVEV (reference sequence). V lost 5 bases and J lost 7; bases outside the gene matches: 5. This CDR3 reads CASSMTGRNSPLHF. In DNA, the CDR3 is TGTGCCAGCAGTATGACAGGGCGCAATTCACCCCTCCACTTT.

In nucleotides, the CDR3 is TGTGCCAGCAGCCAAGTTGGGAAGCGGGGGGCCTCTTTCAATGAGCAGTTCTTC. Translated, it gives CASSQVGKRGASFNEQFF. The V call is TRBV3-1, the J call TRBJ2-1, with 9 bases that match TRBD2. Germline CDR1 LGHDT, CDR2 YNNKEL (reference sequence). V lost 1 base to trimming and J lost 6 bases; unmatched junction nucleotides: 13. CDR3 length equals 18 residues.

Comment on this clonotype: Possible read error: a much larger clone is one base away. The chain combines TRBV7-9 with TRBJ2-1; D gene uncertain. The CDR3 consists of 12 residues. Germline CDR1 and CDR2: SEHNR and FQNEAQ (reference sequence). Trimming stripped 10 bases from V and 5 bases from J, with 12 bases between. CDR3 coding DNA: TGTGCCACCGCCTTCCTCCACAATGAGCAGTTCTTC. Amino acid sequence: CATAFLHNEQFF.